A selection of T cell receptor beta chains follows, all from one sample in a study of T cells in Graves' hyperthyroidism and ophthalmopathy. From the multiplex PCR reads, TCRdb called clonotypes with MiXCR, one entry per CDR3 protein. Here the sample spans about 400,000 distinct CDR3 sequences, 13% being singletons. The specimen sequenced was blood. The receptor source for this set is a woman younger than 35 with Graves' hyperthyroidism. CDR3s include the opening cysteine and the closing phenylalanine or tryptophan. A D gene is named only where the DNA matches it firmly. Only some rows state a clone size, as once, few, many or a class for expanded clones.

TRBJ1-2 | TRBD1 | TRBV20-1 | many | 15 | CSANPGTGINYGYTF | TGCAGTGCTAACCCCGGGACAGGGATAAACTATGGCTACACCTTC
TRBJ2-7 | NA | TRBV19 | few | 14 | CASRTGARSWEQYF | TGTGCCAGTAGGACGGGGGCCCGGTCTTGGGAGCAGTACTTC
TRBJ1-5 | NA | TRBV20-1 | many | 14 | CSAQQVYSNQPQHF | TGCAGTGCTCAACAGGTTTATAGCAATCAGCCCCAGCATTTT
TRBJ2-7 | TRBD2 | TRBV5-8 | few | 16 | CASSLSLAGDSYEQYF | TGTGCCAGCAGCTTAAGCCTAGCGGGGGACTCCTACGAGCAGTACTTC
TRBJ2-7 | NA | TRBV18 | many | 13 | CASSRSLGGEQYF | TGTGCCAGCTCACGGTCGTTGGGAGGCGAGCAGTACTTC
TRBJ2-7 | TRBD2 | TRBV7-2 | many | 15 | CASSSISGRAGEQYF | TGTGCCAGCAGCTCCATAAGCGGGAGGGCTGGAGAGCAGTACTTC
TRBJ2-3 | TRBD2 | TRBV5-1 | many | 16 | CASSPGTSGRSDTQYF | TGCGCCAGCAGCCCGGGGACTAGCGGGAGATCGGATACGCAGTATTTT
TRBJ1-4 | NA | TRBV9 | NA | 16 | CASSTSTGSTNEKLFF | TGTGCCAGCAGCACTTCAACAGGGTCAACTAATGAAAAACTGTTTTTT
TRBJ2-1 | NA | TRBV6-1 | many | 15 | CASRPQGGVYNEQFF | TGTGCCAGCAGACCCCAGGGGGGGGTCTACAATGAGCAGTTCTTC
TRBJ1-5 | TRBD1 | TRBV4-2 | few | 15 | CASRRDSYSNQPQHF | TGTGCCAGCAGGCGGGACAGCTATAGCAATCAGCCCCAGCATTTT
TRBJ2-3 | TRBD1 | TRBV18 | many | 16 | CASSPNPGQSTDTQYF | TGTGCCAGCTCACCTAACCCGGGACAGAGCACAGATACGCAGTATTTT
TRBJ2-3 | NA | TRBV5-1 | many | 14 | CASSGGGLTATQYF | TGCGCCAGCAGCGGAGGAGGGCTAACAGCTACGCAGTATTTT
TRBJ1-1 | TRBD1 | TRBV6-2/TRBV6-3 | many | 16 | CASSYTGGIVNTEAFF | TGTGCCAGCAGTTACACAGGGGGCATCGTTAACACTGAAGCTTTCTTT
TRBJ2-1 | TRBD2 | TRBV2 | many | 15 | CASRGLAGDYNEQFF | TGTGCCAGCAGGGGACTAGCGGGGGACTACAATGAGCAGTTCTTC
TRBJ2-1 | TRBD2 | TRBV20-1 | many | 15 | CSARGGGRIYNEQFF | TGCAGTGCTAGGGGGGGGGGGAGGATATACAATGAGCAGTTCTTC
TRBJ1-2 | NA | TRBV14 | many | 13 | CASSQGTFYGYTF | TGTGCCAGCAGCCAAGGGACATTCTATGGCTACACCTTC
TRBJ1-4 | NA | TRBV11-2 | few | 13 | CASSGQGNEKLFF | TGTGCCAGCAGCGGCCAGGGTAATGAAAAACTGTTTTTT